The 16 T cell receptor beta chains listed next were all sequenced from one sample in a study of cytomegalovirus exposure and HLA in healthy donors (dated by TCRdb to 2016 to 2017). Library creation used the immunoSEQ multiplex PCR assay. For the multiplex PCR, a mixture combining 60 forward primers for TCR Vbeta segments and 13 reverse primers for TCR Jbeta segments was used. TCRdb carries this immuneACCESS record with in-frame sequences only. Its versions omit some clonotypes, under half of them owing to an unresolved V gene in the studies checked, with the rest unexplained. Within this sample are about 100,000 clones, with approximately 73% of them counted one time only. Under 4.5% of the sample is taken by the ten largest. The sample taken for sequencing was PBMCs. The receptors here all came from a woman aged 45-59 years in good health and CMV-seropositive.

The rearrangement joins TRBV14 to TRBJ2-1, with 10 bases that match TRBD2. The CDR3 length is 15 residues. After removal of 2 bases from V and 6 bases from J, the junction contained 4 bases not matched to a gene. Germline V CDR1 and CDR2: SGHDN, FVKESK. The DNA for the CDR3 is TGTGCCAGCAGCCAACTAGGACTAGCGGCCAATGAGCAGTTCTTC. The encoded protein is CASSQLGLAANEQFF. The full variable domain, rest sourced from reference TRBV14 and TRBJ2-1, is EAGVTQFPSHSVIEKGQTVTLRCDPISGHDNLYWYRRVMGKEIKFLLHFVKESKQDESGMPNNRFLAERTGGTYSTLKVQPAELEDSGVYFCASSQLGLAANEQFFGPGTRLTVL.

The chain combines TRBV11-2 with TRBJ2-2, with 8 bases that match TRBD1. Germline trimming cut 5 bases from V and 7 bases from J; bases unmatched to any gene: 15. The CDR3 spans 17 residues. Per germline, CDR1 SGHAT and CDR2 FQNNGV. The DNA of the CDR3 is TGTGCCAGCAGCCCCAGTTTCGGGACAGGACACCTCGGGGAGCTGTTTTTT. Its translation: CASSPSFGTGHLGELFF. The whole variable domain, remainder taken from reference TRBV11-2 and TRBJ2-2, is EAGVAQSPRYKIIEKRQSVAFWCNPISGHATLYWYQQILGQGPKLLIQFQNNGVVDDSQLPKDRFSAERLKGVDSTLKIQPAKLEDSAVYLCASSPSFGTGHLGELFFGEGSRLTVL.

The chain combines TRBV29-1 with TRBJ2-1, with a weak D call TRBD2 (6 bases). The germline V gene encodes CDR1 SQVTM and CDR2 ANQGSEA. V was pared by 7 bases and J by 4 bases, with 14 bases between. This CDR3 region has 13 residues. DNA for the CDR3: TGCAGCGGGAGGGTCGAGGTTTACAATGAGCAGTTCTTC. This codes for CSGRVEVYNEQFF.

The V gene is TRBV27, the J gene TRBJ2-5, with TRBD1 matching 7 bases. The assigned J gene may be wrong: the sequence end matches TRBJ2-7 better. CDR1 is MNHEY, CDR2 SMNVEV, per germline (reference sequence). The CDR3 spans 15 residues. CDR3 DNA sequence: TGTGCCAGCAGCCAACTTCCGGGACAGTCCTACGAGCAGTACTTC. It yields the protein CASSQLPGQSYEQYF.

This clone was recorded a few times. The chain has TRBV27 and TRBJ1-1, with D perhaps matching TRBD1 (5 bases). V gave up 1 base and J gave up 6 bases, with 15 bases separating them. Germline loops: CDR1 MNHEY, CDR2 SMNVEV (reference sequence). The CDR3 is made up of 15 amino acids. CDR3 region: CASSLYLTEGAEAFF. The CDR3 DNA follows: TGTGCCAGCAGTTTATACTTGACAGAAGGGGCTGAAGCTTTCTTT.

This rearrangement joins TRBV30 to TRBJ1-3, with no clear D. The CDR3 has 14 amino acids. Germline CDR1 is GTSNPN and CDR2 is SVGIG (reference sequence). V dropped 1 base and J dropped 1 base, with 8 bases sitting between them. The CDR3 spells CAWSGGSSGNTIYF. In DNA, the CDR3 is TGTGCCTGGAGTGGAGGGAGTTCTGGAAACACCATATATTTT.

V gene TRBV10-3 combines with J gene TRBJ1-5; TRBD1 matches 7 bases. CDR1 is ENHRY and CDR2 is SYGVKD in the germline V gene. The CDR3 extends over 17 amino acids. With 3 bases clipped from V and 9 bases from J, the junction kept 17 bases outside the gene matches. The CDR3 reads CAISEGAGQVGRVPQHF. The CDR3 DNA reads as TGTGCCATCAGTGAAGGGGCAGGACAGGTGGGAAGAGTGCCCCAGCATTTT.

The chain links TRBV10-3 to TRBJ2-4; D remains ambiguous. There are 14 residues in the CDR3. The ends were cut back, 2 bases at V and 1 base at J, with 6 bases in the middle. Germline V gene sequence: CDR1 ENHRY, CDR2 SYGVKD. The CDR3, as DNA: TGTGCCATCAGTGAGGTCGGGGCCAAAAACATTCAGTACTTC. This encodes CAISEVGAKNIQYF.

The chain is built from TRBV30 and TRBJ2-3; a weak D match, TRBD2 (6 bases). V was pared by 4 bases and J by 3 bases, with 14 bases between. Germline V gene lookup returns CDR1 GTSNPN and CDR2 SVGIG (reference sequence). The CDR3 extends over 14 amino acids. The CDR3 protein is CAWKTGLPTDTQYF. Written as DNA, the CDR3 is TGTGCCTGGAAGACGGGACTCCCAACAGATACGCAGTATTTT. The entire variable domain, with the rest obtained from reference TRBV30 and TRBJ2-3, is as follows: SQTIHQWPATLVQPVGSPLSLECTVEGTSNPNLYWYRQAAGRGLQLLFYSVGIGQISSEVPQNLSASRPQDRQFILSSKKLLLSDSGFYLCAWKTGLPTDTQYFGPGTRLTVL.

This chain connects TRBV19 to TRBJ2-2, with D maybe TRBD2 (5 bases). The CDR3 has 15 amino acids. In germline, CDR1 is LNHDA, CDR2 SQIVND (reference sequence). V shed 5 bases and J shed 5 bases, with 15 bases lying between them. In DNA form, the CDR3 reads TGTGCCAGTAGTGTACTAGTACCGGTTACCGGGGAGCTGTTTTTT. It codes for CASSVLVPVTGELFF.

This chain connects TRBV5-1 to TRBJ1-4; TRBD1 is a possible D gene (6 bases). Trimming removed 0 bases at V and 3 bases at J, with 6 bases between. The length of the CDR3 is 14 residues. CDR1 SGHRS and CDR2 YFSETQ come from the germline V gene. This CDR3 reads CASSLGTANEKLFF. CDR3 bases: TGCGCCAGCAGCTTGGGGACAGCTAATGAAAAACTGTTTTTT.

The chain links TRBV10-2 to TRBJ1-1; no reliable D call. CDR1 is WSHSY and CDR2 is SAAADI in the germline V gene. CDR3 length: 14 amino acids. Trimming removed 7 bases at V and 0 bases at J, with 12 bases between. The CDR3 DNA is TGCGCCAGCAAACAGTCCGAATTGAACACTGAAGCTTTCTTT. Its protein product is CASKQSELNTEAFF.

The chain links TRBV11-1 to TRBJ2-7; D gene ambiguous. The CDR3 is 12 amino acids. Trimming cost V 1 base and J 4 bases, with 5 bases left between them. Germline lookup yields CDR1 SGHAT and CDR2 FQDESV (reference sequence). The CDR3 region is CASSLVSYEQYF. CDR3 bases: TGTGCCAGCAGCTTAGTGTCATACGAGCAGTACTTC.

This chain connects TRBV7-6 to TRBJ1-5; 7 nucleotides align to TRBD1. The CDR3 runs to 18 residues. Trimming took 1 base from V and 1 from J; bases not matched to a gene: 10. Germline loops: CDR1 SGHVS, CDR2 FNYEAQ. The CDR3 sequence: CASSLGWGDRASNQPQHF. The CDR3 DNA reads as TGTGCCAGCAGCTTAGGGTGGGGAGACAGGGCAAGCAATCAGCCCCAGCATTTT.

This chain uses TRBV7-3 with TRBJ1-2, with a tentative D call TRBD1 (5 bases). Deletions cut 3 bases from V and 8 bases from J, with 13 bases between. The CDR3 extends over 13 amino acids. Germline V gene data show CDR1 as SGHTA and CDR2 as FQGTGA. The CDR3 DNA reads TGTGCCAGCAGCTTTTGGGGGGAGGAGGGCTACACCTTC. Encoded protein: CASSFWGEEGYTF.

This clone was observed a few times. The chain employs TRBV27 and TRBJ1-1, with 7 positions matching TRBD1. The CDR3 covers 14 residues. CDR1 MNHEY and CDR2 SMNVEV come from the germline V gene (reference sequence). V shed 5 bases and J 4 bases; nucleotides not matched to a gene: 7. CDR3 nucleotide sequence: TGTGCCAGCAGTCGACAGGGTACGGCCACTGAAGCTTTCTTT. Residues: CASSRQGTATEAFF.